These T cell receptor beta chains were read from a single sample in a study of response to subunit inactivated influenza vaccine. Via MiXCR, TCRdb re-called the RT-PCR reads, giving one row per CDR3 protein. Here the sample spans about 570,000 distinct CDR3 sequences, roughly 10% being singletons. This sample also appeared in a second study, on T cells expressing NK-cell markers.

Sequenced here: PBMCs from blood, sampled on the day of vaccination. These receptors came from a man aged 50 or older who received an inactivated influenza vaccine. Both conserved end residues are part of each CDR3. The order of the fields is V gene, J gene, D gene, clone size, CDR3 DNA, CDR3 protein. A D gene is named only where the DNA matches it firmly. Rows may omit the clone size; those that give it use once, few, many or a size class.

>TRBV12-3/TRBV12-4|TRBJ2-7|NA|few
TGTGCCAGCAGCACCCTGGACATCTACGAGCAGTACTTC
CASSTLDIYEQYF
>TRBV28|TRBJ2-2|TRBD2|NA
TGTGCCAGCAGTTTTAGGGTGACTAGCGGGAGAAAGATTAAGGACACCGGGGAGCTGTTTTTT
CASSFRVTSGRKIKDTGELFF
>TRBV20-1|TRBJ1-1|NA|few
TGCAGTGCTAGAGTTGGGGGGCCGGCCACTGAAGCTTTCTTT
CSARVGGPATEAFF
>TRBV7-9|TRBJ2-5|NA|NA
TGTGCCAGCAGCTTAGCGGAAACCTTCCAAGAGACCCAGTACTTC
CASSLAETFQETQYF
>TRBV28|TRBJ1-4|TRBD1|few
TGTGCCAGCAGTTTAAATAGCGGGACAGGGGGCTTTGATGAAAAACTGTTTTTT
CASSLNSGTGGFDEKLFF
>TRBV9|TRBJ2-1|NA|many
TGTGCCAGCAGCGTAGGGCTAGCTTTAGAGCAGTTCTTC
CASSVGLALEQFF
>TRBV20-1|TRBJ2-3|TRBD2|few
TGCAGTGCTAGATTTGGACTAGCGGGAGGAGATACGCAGTATTTT
CSARFGLAGGDTQYF
>TRBV6-5|TRBJ2-3|TRBD2|NA
TGTGCCAGCAGTTACTCGCTTTGGCTAGCGGGAGAAGCCGGAGATACGCAGTATTTT
CASSYSLWLAGEAGDTQYF
>TRBV5-4|TRBJ1-1|NA|few
TGTGCCAGCAGTTCCCCGTCGGGGGGTAGGACTGAAGCTTTCTTT
CASSSPSGGRTEAFF
>TRBV5-1|TRBJ1-1|NA|few
TGCGCCAGCAGACGGCGGGACGGTAACACTGAAGCTTTCTTT
CASRRRDGNTEAFF
>TRBV20-1|TRBJ2-7|TRBD1|many
TGCAGTGCTAGGGACAGGAGTCCCTACGAGCAGTACTTC
CSARDRSPYEQYF
>TRBV20-1|TRBJ2-5|TRBD2|few
TGCAGTGCTAGACCGGGACTAGCGGGATTGGAGACCCAGTACTTC
CSARPGLAGLETQYF
>TRBV27|TRBJ2-1|TRBD1|many
TGTGCCAGCAGTCCCGGACAGGGGCTTATCGGACGCAATGAGCAGTTCTTC
CASSPGQGLIGRNEQFF
>TRBV28|TRBJ1-1|NA|NA
TGTGCCAGCAACCCCCATTCTTCGGGAATAACTGAAGCTTTCTTT
CASNPHSSGITEAFF
>TRBV7-2|TRBJ1-2|NA|few
TGTGCCAGCAGCTCCTCGACAGGCGGCTACACCTTC
CASSSSTGGYTF
>TRBV6-2/TRBV6-3|TRBJ2-1|NA|NA
TGTGCCAGCAGTTACGGAGGGGGACCTTACAATGAGCAGTTCTTC
CASSYGGGPYNEQFF
>TRBV10-3|TRBJ2-3|NA|NA
TGTGCCATCAGTGCACGGACAGATACGCAGTATTTT
CAISARTDTQYF
>TRBV11-1|TRBJ2-1|NA|NA
TGTGCCAGCAGCTTAGGATCTGTTGTCTCCTCCTGGGGGAACCCTTACAATGAGCAGTTCTTC
CASSLGSVVSSWGNPYNEQFF
>TRBV27|TRBJ2-6|TRBD2|NA
TGTGCCAGCAGAGGACTAGCGGGAGCAATTGGGGCCAACGTCCTGACTTTC
CASRGLAGAIGANVLTF
>TRBV10-2|TRBJ2-5|TRBD2|NA
TGCGCCAGCAGTATCGGGGGGGCCTGGGAGACCCAGTACTTC
CASSIGGAWETQYF
>TRBV9|TRBJ2-2|NA|few
TGTGCCAGCAGCGTTCTCGGGGGTCCGAACACCGGGGAGCTGTTTTTT
CASSVLGGPNTGELFF
>TRBV7-2|TRBJ1-2|NA|NA
TGTGCCAGCAGTTTCCGGGAAAACTATGGCTACACCTTC
CASSFRENYGYTF
>TRBV5-1|TRBJ2-2|NA|NA
TGCGCCAGCGGCCTTGAGGGGCTCCGGCCTATCGGCTCGGAGCTGTTTTTT
CASGLEGLRPIGSELFF
>TRBV18|TRBJ2-3|NA|NA
TGTGCCAGCTCACCATCGGGTTCCCCGGGCGTGCCGCAGTATTTT
CASSPSGSPGVPQYF
>TRBV20-1|TRBJ2-1|NA|NA
TGCAGTGTGAACCGTGGGTACAATGAGCAGTTCTTC
CSVNRGYNEQFF
>TRBV9|TRBJ1-1|NA|few
TGTGCCAGCAGCGTAGACGGGGGAATGAACACTGAAGCTTTCTTT
CASSVDGGMNTEAFF
>TRBV5-1|TRBJ2-1|TRBD2|few
TGCGCCAGCAGCTTGGGCGCGGGAGGGAACTACAATGAGCAGTTCTTC
CASSLGAGGNYNEQFF
>TRBV12-3/TRBV12-4|TRBJ2-1|NA|NA
TGTGCCAGCAGTTTAGTAGGGCAGGGAACTTCCAATGAGCAGTTCTTC
CASSLVGQGTSNEQFF
>TRBV11-2|TRBJ2-3|TRBD2|NA
TGTGCCAGCAGCATTAGCGGGGGGACAGATACGCAGTATTTT
CASSISGGTDTQYF
>TRBV11-2|TRBJ1-3|NA|NA
TGTGCCAGCAGCTCGAGGACTGGAAACACCATATATTTT
CASSSRTGNTIYF
>TRBV12-3/TRBV12-4|TRBJ2-1|TRBD2|few
TGTGCCAGCGGACTAGCTTCTTCAAGGGAGCAGTTCTTC
CASGLASSREQFF
>TRBV15|TRBJ1-6|TRBD1|NA
TGTGCCACCAGCAGCGACAGGGGGCCTTCACCCCTCCACTTT
CATSSDRGPSPLHF
>TRBV20-1|TRBJ1-6|NA|NA
TGCAGTGCTATAATTGGACGGAACGATTCACCCCTCCACTTT
CSAIIGRNDSPLHF
>TRBV6-5|TRBJ1-1|NA|NA
TGTGCCAGCAGTTACCAGACTTTGAACACTGAAGCTTTCTTT
CASSYQTLNTEAFF
>TRBV18|TRBJ2-1|NA|NA
TGTGCCAGCTCACCAATGGGGGGAGCTGGCAATGAGCAGTTCTTC
CASSPMGGAGNEQFF
>TRBV30|TRBJ2-7|NA|NA
TGTGCCTGGAGTGATGGGCACCCCTACGAGCAGTACTTC
CAWSDGHPYEQYF
>TRBV19|TRBJ2-3|NA|NA
TGTGCCAGTAGTCTCCGACACAGCACAGATACGCAGTATTTT
CASSLRHSTDTQYF
>TRBV6-2/TRBV6-3|TRBJ2-7|NA|NA
TGTGCCAGCAGTTCCACGCCGAGCGAGGCCTACGAGCAGTACTTC
CASSSTPSEAYEQYF
>TRBV4-2|TRBJ1-2|NA|few
TGTGCCAGCAGCCAAGACGGCAGCATTAGTGGCTACACCTTC
CASSQDGSISGYTF
>TRBV12-3/TRBV12-4|TRBJ2-3|NA|NA
TGTGCCAGCAGTTCCGGACAGTGGACAGATACGCAGTATTTT
CASSSGQWTDTQYF
>TRBV5-1|TRBJ2-7|TRBD1|few
TGCGCCAGCAGAGACGCGACAGGGGGCTACGAGCAGTACTTC
CASRDATGGYEQYF
>TRBV20-1|TRBJ2-7|NA|few
TGCAGTGCCCACCGGGACATGGTGTCCGAGCAGTACTTC
CSAHRDMVSEQYF
>TRBV7-9|TRBJ2-7|TRBD2|NA
TGTGCCAGCACTAGCGGGAAGTTTTACGAGCAGTACTTC
CASTSGKFYEQYF
>TRBV20-1|TRBJ2-1|TRBD2|NA
TGCAGTGCTAGAGATGTCCGGGGGGGCGGGAGTATATATGAGCAGTTCTTC
CSARDVRGGGSIYEQFF
>TRBV12-3/TRBV12-4|TRBJ1-3|NA|few
TGTGCCAGCAGCCCTTTTGGAAACACCATATATTTT
CASSPFGNTIYF
>TRBV5-1|TRBJ2-2|NA|many
TGCGCCAGCAGCTTCACCCAATCCAACAGGGAGCTGTTTTTT
CASSFTQSNRELFF
>TRBV6-1|TRBJ2-7|NA|few
TGTGCCAGCAGCCGGGGGAACTACGAGCAGTACTTC
CASSRGNYEQYF
>TRBV4-3|TRBJ1-2|NA|few
TGCGCCAGCAGCCAAGATCGGAATAACTATGGCTACACCTTC
CASSQDRNNYGYTF
>TRBV20-1|TRBJ2-1|NA|few
TGCAGTGCTAGAGAGGGGGCAGGGAAGCAATACAATGAGCAGTTCTTC
CSAREGAGKQYNEQFF
>TRBV12-5|TRBJ1-1|NA|NA
TGTGCTAGTGCCTCTGGCGGGGCCGGCACTGAAGCTTTCTTT
CASASGGAGTEAFF
>TRBV15|TRBJ2-7|NA|few
TGTGCCACCAGCTCCAACTACGAGCAGTACTTC
CATSSNYEQYF
>TRBV5-1|TRBJ2-3|TRBD2|few
TGCGCCAGCAGCCCACGACTAGCGGGAGGGTTCGATACGCAGTATTTT
CASSPRLAGGFDTQYF
>TRBV20-1|TRBJ1-6|NA|NA
TGCAGTGCTAGAGATCCGACAGTCCACTCCTATAATTCACCCCTCCACTTT
CSARDPTVHSYNSPLHF
>TRBV20-1|TRBJ1-2|TRBD1|few
TGCAGTGCTAGACGTTTACAGGGGTATGGCTACACCTTC
CSARRLQGYGYTF
>TRBV2|TRBJ2-7|NA|few
TGTGCCAGCGGGGATTACGAGCAGTACTTC
CASGDYEQYF
>TRBV20-1|TRBJ1-6|TRBD1|few
TGCAGTGCTAGCTCTATTGGACAGGGACTAAATAATTCACCCCTCCACTTT
CSASSIGQGLNNSPLHF
>TRBV6-5|TRBJ2-3|NA|few
TGTGCCAGCAGTTACTCTGCAGGTTGGTTGGATACGCAGTATTTT
CASSYSAGWLDTQYF
>TRBV10-3|TRBJ2-5|NA|few
TGTGCCATCAGTGAAGATCTTGGGCAGATGCAAGAGACCCAGTACTTC
CAISEDLGQMQETQYF